The 27 T cell receptor beta chains below were found in one sample sequenced in a study of blood T cell repertoires in COVID-19. TCRdb's copy holds only in-frame clones and misses some; the assay was immunoSEQ multiplex PCR. There are a few hundred thousand clones in the sample; about 90% occur only once, and roughly 7.1% lies in the top ten. Sequenced: peripheral blood. The receptors originated from a woman aged 45-65 years who had recovered from COVID-19.

V and J are TRBV28 and TRBJ1-4, with 7 nucleotides matching TRBD1. From germline, CDR1 is MDHEN and CDR2 SYDVKM. V trimming: 4 bases; J trimming: 5 bases; junction bases outside the gene matches: 4. The CDR3 covers 14 residues. The CDR3 here is CASSSGGLNEKLFF. The CDR3 region has the DNA TGTGCCAGCAGTTCAGGGGGATTAAATGAAAAACTGTTTTTT.

The chain has TRBV28 and TRBJ2-5; no definite D call. This CDR3 spans 15 amino acids. Germline V lookup: CDR1 MDHEN, CDR2 SYDVKM. Trimming stripped 2 bases from V and 5 bases from J, with 15 bases between. CDR3 bases: TGTGCCAGCAGTTTAAGAGGCCTAGGTTTGGAGACCCAGTACTTC. Translating it yields CASSLRGLGLETQYF.

There are a few counts of this clone. The chain links TRBV19 to TRBJ2-3; 8 bases are shared with TRBD2. The J segment lost 0 bases and the V segment lost 7 bases, leaving 18 bases of the junction unmatched. CDR3 length: 19 residues. The germline CDR1 and CDR2 sequences are LNHDA and SQIVND (reference sequence). CDR3 sequence reads: CASTRESGGRPISTDTQYF. The CDR3 DNA is TGTGCCAGTACCCGAGAGAGCGGGGGCCGACCCATAAGCACAGATACGCAGTATTTT.

The rearrangement links TRBV4-3 to TRBJ1-5; D remains unclear. The CDR3 extends over 13 amino acids. Deletions cut 5 bases from V and 4 bases from J, with 9 bases between. In germline, CDR1 is LGHNA, CDR2 YSLEER. The CDR3 region is CASSVELNQPQHF. The DNA for the CDR3 is TGCGCCAGCAGCGTCGAACTAAATCAGCCCCAGCATTTT.

The V and J genes are TRBV6-2 or TRBV6-3 and TRBJ1-2; 8 bases map to TRBD1. This CDR3 has 16 residues. V dropped 5 bases and J dropped 6; count of bases not matched to a gene: 14. Germline CDR1 is MNHEY and CDR2 is SVGEGT. The CDR3 sequence: CASSHTFGQGGDGYTF. CDR3 sequence (DNA): TGTGCCAGCAGTCACACTTTCGGACAGGGCGGGGATGGCTACACCTTC.

The chain employs TRBV10-2 and TRBJ2-7, with 12 bases identical to TRBD2. CDR1 and CDR2 (germline): WSHSY, SAAADI. CDR3 size: 17 residues. The trim removed 2 bases at V and 3 bases at J, leaving 8 bases unmatched. The CDR3 loop is CASSERRLAGAGYEQYF. CDR3 DNA sequence: TGCGCCAGCAGTGAGAGGAGACTAGCGGGAGCAGGCTACGAGCAGTACTTC.

With respect to this clone: At the DNA level, this CDR3 is encoded by other sequences in the same sample as well. This rearrangement joins TRBV7-9 to TRBJ2-7; 7 bases match TRBD1. This CDR3 spans 14 amino acids. CDR1 and CDR2 (germline): SEHNR, FQNEAQ (reference sequence). Losses at the gene ends were 1 base for V and 1 base for J; bases not matched to a gene: 1. The CDR3 region has the DNA TGTGCCAGCAGCTTAGGGACAGGATCCTACGAGCAGTACTTC. Protein product: CASSLGTGSYEQYF.

V is TRBV4-3 and J is TRBJ2-3; the match to TRBD2 covers 10 bases. CDR1 and CDR2 from the germline V gene are LGHNA and YSLEER. The CDR3 has 16 amino acids. The V segment lost 1 base and the J segment 2 bases; nucleotides outside the gene matches: 3. The CDR3 sequence is CASSQASGRATDTQYF. The CDR3 nucleotides are TGCGCCAGCAGCCAAGCAAGCGGGAGGGCCACAGATACGCAGTATTTT.

The rearrangement uses TRBV4-2 and TRBJ2-3; possibly TRBD1 for D (6 bases). CDR1 LGHNA and CDR2 YNFKEQ come from the germline V gene. This CDR3 contains 15 residues. V was shortened by 4 bases and J by 3 bases, with 14 bases between the two germline ends. CDR3 nucleotides: TGTGCCAGCAGCCCCTATCTCCAGGGGACAGATACGCAGTATTTT. This gives the protein CASSPYLQGTDTQYF.

V and J are TRBV6-5 and TRBJ2-1, with 12 nucleotides matching TRBD2. The trim removed 7 bases at V and 7 bases at J, leaving 8 bases unmatched. Germline CDR1 reads MNHEY; CDR2 reads SVGAGI. The CDR3 consists of 15 residues. Here the CDR3 DNA reads TGTGCCAGCACCCAACCCACTAGCGGGGGGAATGAGCAGTTCTTC. Translating it yields CASTQPTSGGNEQFF.

The V gene is TRBV3-1 (or the pseudogene TRBV3-2), the J gene TRBJ1-5; maybe TRBD1 (6 bases). Germline V gene lookup returns CDR1 LGHDT and CDR2 YNNKEL (reference sequence). V was trimmed by 4 bases and J by 6 bases, leaving 10 bases between them. There are 13 residues in the CDR3. The CDR3 region is CASSLRGGQPQHF. The CDR3 region has the DNA TGTGCCAGCAGCCTAAGAGGGGGTCAGCCCCAGCATTTT.

The J gene is TRBJ1-2, the V gene TRBV2; D might be TRBD1 (5 bases). Per the germline V gene, CDR1 is SNHLY and CDR2 is FYNNEI. The germline V and J ends were trimmed by 1 base and 4 bases, with 13 bases remaining between them. The length of the CDR3 is 15 residues. Written as DNA, the CDR3 is TGTGCCAGCAGTGAAGGACGACAGAGCGTCTATGGCTACACCTTC. Amino acid sequence: CASSEGRQSVYGYTF.

The chain recombines TRBV4-3 with TRBJ1-2, with a tentative D call TRBD1 (6 bases). The CDR3 has 13 amino acids. Per the germline V gene, CDR1 is LGHNA and CDR2 is YSLEER. The germline V and J ends were trimmed by 4 bases and 8 bases, with 14 bases remaining between them. The CDR3 sequence is CASSRVLGGGYTF. CDR3 coding DNA: TGCGCCAGCAGCCGAGTACTAGGGGGAGGCTACACCTTC.

The J gene is TRBJ2-5, the V gene TRBV6-5, with 7 bases fitting TRBD2. With V trimmed by 1 base and J by 5 bases, 7 bases remained unmatched. The germline V gene has CDR1 MNHEY and CDR2 SVGAGI. The CDR3 spans 15 residues. The CDR3 loop is CASSYLGGRVETQYF. The CDR3 bases are TGTGCCAGCAGTTACTTGGGGGGGAGAGTGGAGACCCAGTACTTC.

The J gene is TRBJ2-7, the V gene TRBV7-2; weak D call: TRBD1 (6 bases). Trimming removed 3 bases at V and 3 bases at J, with 9 bases between. The CDR3 consists of 13 residues. Germline lookup yields CDR1 SGHTA and CDR2 FQGNSA. As DNA, the CDR3 is TGTGCCAGCAGCTTTGGCAGGGGCTACGAGCAGTACTTC. It translates to CASSFGRGYEQYF. Using reference TRBV7-2 and TRBJ2-7 for the parts outside the CDR3, the full variable domain is GAGVSQSPSNKVTEKGKDVELRCDPISGHTALYWYRQSLGQGLEFLIYFQGNSAPDKSGLPSDRFSAERTGGSVSTLTIQRTQQEDSAVYLCASSFGRGYEQYFGPGTRLTVT.

The rearrangement uses TRBV6-6 and TRBJ2-1; 7 bases fit TRBD1. CDR1 and CDR2 from the germline V gene are MNHNY and SVGAGI (reference sequence). V was pared by 4 bases and J by 7 bases, with 7 bases of the junction left unmatched. CDR3 length: 14 amino acids. For the CDR3, the DNA is TGTGCCAGCAGTTTGAGGGAACAGGGGAATGAGCAGTTCTTC. Translated: CASSLREQGNEQFF.

The J gene is TRBJ2-1, the V gene TRBV6-4; 8 nucleotides align to TRBD2. Germline V CDR1 and CDR2: MRHNA, SNTAGT. J lost 5 bases, V lost 6 bases, and 12 bases had no gene match. The CDR3 has 16 residues. CDR3 in DNA: TGTGCCAGCAGCCAAGAGGGACTAGGGGTACACAATGAGCAGTTCTTC. This sequence encodes CASSQEGLGVHNEQFF.

This clone was counted once. V gene TRBV5-1 combines with J gene TRBJ1-2; 8 nucleotides align to TRBD1. This CDR3 has 13 amino acids. With V trimmed by 4 bases and J by 6 bases, 5 bases remained unmatched. Looked up from germline, CDR1 is SGHRS and CDR2 is YFSETQ. The CDR3, as DNA: TGCGCCAGCAGCCCGGACAGGGCTCATGGCTACACCTTC. It codes for CASSPDRAHGYTF. Full variable domain (rest looked up from reference TRBV5-1 and TRBJ1-2): KAGVTQTPRYLIKTRGQQVTLSCSPISGHRSVSWYQQTPGQGLQFLFEYFSETQRNKGNFPGRFSGRQFSNSRSEMNVSTLELGDSALYLCASSPDRAHGYTFGSGTRLTVV.

The DNA for the CDR3 is TGTGCCAGCAGCAAGACAGGGTTCGGTCAGCCCCAGCATTTT. This codes for CASSKTGFGQPQHF. V usage is TRBV7-2 and J usage is TRBJ1-5, with 7 bases fitting TRBD1. This CDR3 contains 14 residues. CDR1 is SGHTA, CDR2 FQGNSA, per germline. V was pared by 5 bases and J by 6 bases, with 7 bases of the junction left unmatched.

There are a few counts of this clone. The V and J genes are TRBV30 and TRBJ2-5; a weak D match, TRBD1 (5 bases). Germline assignment: CDR1 GTSNPN and CDR2 SVGIG (reference sequence). CDR3 length: 12 residues. V was cut by 4 bases and J by 4 bases, with 10 bases left in between. Here the CDR3 DNA reads TGTGCCTGGACAGGGTCCCGAGAGACCCAGTACTTC. This gives the protein CAWTGSRETQYF. The full variable domain, completed using reference TRBV30 and TRBJ2-5, is SQTIHQWPATLVQPVGSPLSLECTVEGTSNPNLYWYRQAAGRGLQLLFYSVGIGQISSEVPQNLSASRPQDRQFILSSKKLLLSDSGFYLCAWTGSRETQYFGPGTRLLVL.

The CDR3 sequence: CASSFRRQLTGSPLHF. For the CDR3, the DNA is TGTGCCAGCAGTTTCCGCAGACAGTTAACAGGGTCACCCCTCCACTTT. This chain uses TRBV28 with TRBJ1-6; tentatively, D is TRBD1 (6 bases). Trimming shortened V by 3 bases and J by 10 bases, and 19 bases separated the two germline ends. This CDR3 is built from 16 residues. Germline CDR1 and CDR2: MDHEN and SYDVKM.

This sequence joins TRBV19 and TRBJ1-1, with D perhaps matching TRBD1 (5 bases). V dropped 2 bases and J dropped 4 bases, with 14 bases sitting between them. Germline CDR1 LNHDA, CDR2 SQIVND (reference sequence). The CDR3 sequence is 15 residues long. The CDR3 nucleotides are TGTGCCAGTAGTATAAGACAGAGTGTTCTCACTGAAGCTTTCTTT. Translation gives CASSIRQSVLTEAFF.

The chain recombines TRBV28 with TRBJ2-7; 8 nucleotides align to TRBD1. The CDR3 has 17 amino acids. The germline V gene encodes CDR1 MDHEN and CDR2 SYDVKM. Unmatched junction bases numbered 17, after V lost 6 bases and J lost 4 bases. The CDR3 protein is CASSRPGQANIGYEQYF. The CDR3 region has the DNA TGTGCCAGCAGCCGACCGGGACAGGCGAATATTGGGTACGAGCAGTACTTC.

This clone was seen a single time. V usage is TRBV4-3 and J usage is TRBJ1-2; TRBD1 might be the D (6 bases). The germline V gene encodes CDR1 LGHNA and CDR2 YSLEER. CDR3 length: 15 amino acids. The V end lost 6 bases, the J end lost 0 bases, and 14 bases lay between the germline ends. This CDR3 is CASRLSGQTNYGYTF. Here the CDR3 DNA reads TGCGCCAGCAGACTCTCCGGACAGACTAACTATGGCTACACCTTC.

The chain couples TRBV10-3 to TRBJ2-1, with 11 bases that match TRBD2. The CDR3 totals 18 residues. Germline values: CDR1 ENHRY, CDR2 SYGVKD. V shed 7 bases, J shed 9 bases, and the junction held 20 bases outside the gene matches. DNA for the CDR3: TGTGCCATCAAGGGTAGCGGGAGGGCAACATCCCCCGCGACTGAGCAGTTCTTC. Translation: CAIKGSGRATSPATEQFF.

A few counts support this clone. This chain links TRBV18 with TRBJ2-6, with TRBD1 matching over 7 bases. CDR3 length: 17 residues. Per the germline V gene, CDR1 is KGHSH and CDR2 is LQKENI. J lost 0 bases, V lost 5 bases, and 7 bases had no gene match. The CDR3 nucleotides are TGTGCCAGCTCAATGGGACAGCCGAACTCTGGGGCCAACGTCCTGACTTTC. Protein sequence: CASSMGQPNSGANVLTF. Variable domain in full (rest from reference TRBV18 and TRBJ2-6): NAGVMQNPRHLVRRRGQEARLRCSPMKGHSHVYWYRQLPEEGLKFMVYLQKENIIDESGMPKERFSAEFPKEGPSILRIQQVVRGDSAAYFCASSMGQPNSGANVLTFGAGSRLTVL.

The chain carries TRBV5-4 and TRBJ2-7; 8 bases are shared with TRBD1. The germline CDR1 and CDR2 sequences are SGHNT and YYREEE (reference sequence). The length of the CDR3 is 14 residues. After removal of 0 bases from V and 3 bases from J, the junction contained 2 bases not matched to a gene. The CDR3, as DNA: TGTGCCAGCAGCTTGGGGACAGGGCACTACGAGCAGTACTTC. This codes for CASSLGTGHYEQYF.